The T cell receptor (beta chain) under discussion was sequenced for a study of cytomegalovirus exposure and HLA in healthy donors. Overall study findings and caveats: TCR beta V- and J-gene trimming was later associated with a missense DCLRE1C variant.

The PCR employed 60 Vbeta primers together with 13 Jbeta primers. The method was immunoSEQ multiplex PCR; TCRdb's version includes in-frame clones alone and lacks a portion of them. The sample shows approximately 160,000 clones, 70% to 80% of them seen only once. The V end lost 6 bases, the J end lost 7 bases, and 10 bases lay between the germline ends. The CDR3 covers 12 residues. The germline CDR1 and CDR2 sequences are SGHRS and YFSETQ. These donors, healthy bone marrow donors, were studied. Remarks on this clone: Its matching antigen is unknown.

The rearrangement uses TRBV5-1 and TRBJ2-2; D uncertain. Sequencing input: PBMCs. The source is a man aged 18 to 30 in good health and CMV-seropositive. CDR3 coding DNA: TGCGCCAGCACTGCGCCTAGCGGGGAGCTGTTTTTT. Its protein is CASTAPSGELFF. The whole variable domain, filled in from reference TRBV5-1 and TRBJ2-2, reads KAGVTQTPRYLIKTRGQQVTLSCSPISGHRSVSWYQQTPGQGLQFLFEYFSETQRNKGNFPGRFSGRQFSNSRSEMNVSTLELGDSALYLCASTAPSGELFFGEGSRLTVL.